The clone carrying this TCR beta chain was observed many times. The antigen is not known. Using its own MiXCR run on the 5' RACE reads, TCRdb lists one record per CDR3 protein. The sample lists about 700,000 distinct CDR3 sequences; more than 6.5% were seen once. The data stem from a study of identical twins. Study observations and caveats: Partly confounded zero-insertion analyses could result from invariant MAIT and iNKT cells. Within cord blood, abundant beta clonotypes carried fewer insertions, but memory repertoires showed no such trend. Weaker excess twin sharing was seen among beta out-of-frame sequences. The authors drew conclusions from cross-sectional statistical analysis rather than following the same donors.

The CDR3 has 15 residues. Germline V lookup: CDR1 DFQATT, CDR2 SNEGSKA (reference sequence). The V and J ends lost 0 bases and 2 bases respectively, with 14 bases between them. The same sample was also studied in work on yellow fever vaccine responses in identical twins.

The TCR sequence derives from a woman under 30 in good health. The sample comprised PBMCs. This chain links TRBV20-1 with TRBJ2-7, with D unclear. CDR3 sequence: CSARDPSYLTYEQYF. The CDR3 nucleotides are TGCAGTGCTAGAGATCCCTCGTACCTCACCTACGAGCAGTACTTC.